This T cell receptor beta chain emerged from a study of blood T cell repertoires in COVID-19. J was trimmed by 7 bases and V by 3 bases; bases with no gene match: 8. The CDR3 contains 14 residues. From germline, CDR1 is SGDLS and CDR2 YYNGEE. How the authors handled the data: Nucleated cell counts were estimated from reference gene primer amplification. Repertoires were generated with immunoSEQ multiplex PCR, while TCRdb's copy carries only in-frame clones and drops some. The DNA was the basis for D and trimming; V, J and clone size are from that table. The data contain 200,000 to 250,000 clones, about 83% of them seen just once; the ten biggest clones take up 9% to 15%.

The TCR sequence derives from a man older than 75 with acute or convalescent COVID-19. V is TRBV9 and J is TRBJ2-5, with 8 bases fitting TRBD2. Input material: peripheral blood. The CDR3 DNA is TGTGCCAGCAGCGAGAGTACGGGGACTAGGACCCAGTACTTC. Translated: CASSESTGTRTQYF.